This T cell receptor (beta chain) comes out of a study of blood T cells in healthy people across ages (dated by TCRdb to 2015 to 2017). About the investigation overall: In model experiments, template switching captured roughly one uniquely barcoded TCR beta cDNA molecule for every two T cells. Using deep sequencing normalized with unique cDNA molecular identifiers, the study measured how TCR beta repertoire diversity changes with age. Two additional independent replicas of 1 million unique cDNA reads from the same blood draw were analyzed for two donors (one aged 18 to 30 and one aged 80 or older). The donors were divided into four age groups: young (average around 16 years), middle-aged (approximately 42), aged (about 60) and long-lived (around 87). Donors of different ages were randomly distributed across sequencing lanes to avoid experimental bias. General study outcomes and caveats: As age increased, observed TCR beta diversity per million T cells dropped in a roughly linear way, and a significant reduction was already evident by age 40. Because the CMV infection status of the donors was unknown, age-related changes in expanded clonotypes may potentially have been confounded. Estimates of total diversity based on one million sequenced T cells were regarded as lower bounds and as underestimates. Conclusive comparison of naive and antigen-experienced compartments was prevented by the profiling of bulk unsorted PBMCs. Compared with the aged group, more naive CD4+ T cells, fewer expanded clones and increased TCR diversity were shown by the long-lived group, suggesting age selection. A strong correlation was found between observed TCR beta diversity and the percentage of naive T cells measured by flow cytometry.

From cysteine to phenylalanine, the CDR3 is 16 amino acids long. The CDR3 DNA has 48 bases and is translated from base 1. The germline V gene (reference sequence) provides CDR1 WNHNN and CDR2 SYGVQD. V lost 3 bases and J lost 13 bases, and the count of bases not matched to a germline gene is 13. Remarks on this clonotype: It has no known antigen specificity. Just one base apart from a much larger clone, this may be a read error.

Systemically healthy Caucasian individuals from Russia, around 38 in total and aged roughly 6 to 90 years, were included as donors. Each donor gave about 9.8 milliliters of peripheral blood, drawn into EDTA-treated Vacutainer tubes. PBMCs were isolated by Ficoll-Paque density-gradient centrifugation, with at least 6.5 million obtained per sample. Trizol reagent was used to extract total RNA from PBMCs, with at least 5.5 micrograms per sample. For every donor, flow cytometry on a PBMC aliquot measured the percentage of naive CD45RAhigh/CD27high T cells. Library preparation used 5' RACE. Sequencing instrument: Illumina HiSeq 2500. The second PCR ran for roughly 7 to 12 cycles and used a J-beta primer mix along with a sample-barcoded 5' primer. A template-switch 5' adaptor carrying 12 random nucleotides introduced a unique molecular identifier onto each TCR beta cDNA molecule. At least 2.5 million CDR3-containing paired-end reads were obtained from each sample. First-strand cDNA synthesis was performed from all RNA using the Mint cDNA synthesis kit, with priming by a TRBC-specific oligonucleotide. Following uracil-DNA glycosylase treatment, all cDNA underwent a first 18-cycle PCR with the universal primers M1SS and BC2_uni_R. Per the original workflow: Each sample was normalized by randomly selecting 1 million high-quality reads, each carrying a distinct molecular identifier. Instead of being binned into consensus sequences, reads with shared molecular identifiers were discarded. MiTCR, with a Q25 quality threshold and the strictest error-elimination algorithm, was used for CDR3 identification, clonotype clustering and error correction. Lower-bound total TCR beta diversity was estimated with a nonparametric unseen species model using Euler transformation. TCRdb reanalyzed the raw reads on its own, using fastp at Q25 for trimming and MiXCR for clone calling, and kept in-frame beta chains. One record per CDR3 amino acid sequence lists the most common genes and DNA. It is TCRdb's table, rather than the study itself, that gives the V and J calls and clone size. The sample data list around 1.7 million distinct CDR3 sequences, and 28% of these were observed just once. In total, the top ten clones hold roughly 8.2% of the sample.

The clonotype comes from a woman in her 30s in good health. The sequencing input was blood. The rearranged segments are TRBV10-1 and TRBJ2-4, with 12 central nucleotides matching TRBD1. The nucleotide sequence is TGCGCCAGCAGTGACCCGGGACAGGGGGCACACAATGAGCAGTACTTC. Its protein is CASSDPGQGAHNEQYF.